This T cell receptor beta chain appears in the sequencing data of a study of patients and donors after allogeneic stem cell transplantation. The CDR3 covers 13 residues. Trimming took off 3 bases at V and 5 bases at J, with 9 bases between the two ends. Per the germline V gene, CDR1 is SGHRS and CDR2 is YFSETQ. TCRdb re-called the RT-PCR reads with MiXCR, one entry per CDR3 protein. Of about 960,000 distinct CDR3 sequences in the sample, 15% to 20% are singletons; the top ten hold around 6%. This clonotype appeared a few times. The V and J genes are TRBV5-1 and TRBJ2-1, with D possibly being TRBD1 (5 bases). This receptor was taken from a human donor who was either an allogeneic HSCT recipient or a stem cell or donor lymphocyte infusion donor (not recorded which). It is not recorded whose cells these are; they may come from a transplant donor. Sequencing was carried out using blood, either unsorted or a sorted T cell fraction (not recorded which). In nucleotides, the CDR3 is TGCGCCAGCAGCTACAGGACGAACAATGAGCAGTTCTTC. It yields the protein CASSYRTNNEQFF.